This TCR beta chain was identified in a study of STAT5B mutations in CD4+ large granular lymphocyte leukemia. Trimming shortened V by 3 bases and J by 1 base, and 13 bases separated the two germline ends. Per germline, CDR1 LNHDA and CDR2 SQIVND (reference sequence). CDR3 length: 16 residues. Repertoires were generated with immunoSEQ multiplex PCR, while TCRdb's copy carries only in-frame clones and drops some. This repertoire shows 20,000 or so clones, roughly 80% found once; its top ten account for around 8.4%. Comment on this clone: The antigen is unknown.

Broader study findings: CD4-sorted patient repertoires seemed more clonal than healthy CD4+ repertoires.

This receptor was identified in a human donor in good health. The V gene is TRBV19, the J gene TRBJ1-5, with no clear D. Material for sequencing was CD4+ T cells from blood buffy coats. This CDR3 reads CASSIDRVESNQPQHF. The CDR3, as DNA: TGTGCCAGTAGTATTGATAGGGTCGAGAGCAATCAGCCCCAGCATTTT.